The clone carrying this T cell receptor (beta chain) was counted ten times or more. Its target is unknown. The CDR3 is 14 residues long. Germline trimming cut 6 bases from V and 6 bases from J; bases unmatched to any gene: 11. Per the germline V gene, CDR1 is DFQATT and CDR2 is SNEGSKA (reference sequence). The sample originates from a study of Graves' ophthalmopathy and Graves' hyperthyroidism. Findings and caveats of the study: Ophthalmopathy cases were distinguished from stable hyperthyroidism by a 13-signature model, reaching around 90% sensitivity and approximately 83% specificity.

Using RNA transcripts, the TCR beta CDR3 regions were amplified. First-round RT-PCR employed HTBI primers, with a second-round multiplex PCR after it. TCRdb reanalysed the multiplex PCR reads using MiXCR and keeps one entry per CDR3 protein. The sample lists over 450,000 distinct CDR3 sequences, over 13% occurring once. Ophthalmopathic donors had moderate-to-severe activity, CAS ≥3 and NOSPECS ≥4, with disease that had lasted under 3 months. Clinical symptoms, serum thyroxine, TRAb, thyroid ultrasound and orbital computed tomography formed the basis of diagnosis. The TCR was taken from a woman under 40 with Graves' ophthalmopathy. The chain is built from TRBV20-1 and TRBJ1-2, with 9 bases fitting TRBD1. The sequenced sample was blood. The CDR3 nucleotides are TGCAGTGCCCTTAAGGACAGGGGTTCCCATGGCTACACCTTC. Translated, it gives CSALKDRGSHGYTF.